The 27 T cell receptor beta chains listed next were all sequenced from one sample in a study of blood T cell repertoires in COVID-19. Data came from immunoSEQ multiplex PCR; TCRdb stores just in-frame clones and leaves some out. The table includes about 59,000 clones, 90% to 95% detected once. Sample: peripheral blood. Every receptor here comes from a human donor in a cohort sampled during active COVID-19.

The chain's CDR3 is CASSQTGGIPHF. The CDR3 DNA sequence: TGTGCCAGCAGTCAGACAGGGGGCATTCCCCACTTT. The chain is built from TRBV12-3 or TRBV12-4 and TRBJ1-6; 10 nucleotides agree with TRBD1. V trimming: 5 bases; J trimming: 18 bases; junction bases outside the gene matches: 7. The CDR3 is 12 amino acids.

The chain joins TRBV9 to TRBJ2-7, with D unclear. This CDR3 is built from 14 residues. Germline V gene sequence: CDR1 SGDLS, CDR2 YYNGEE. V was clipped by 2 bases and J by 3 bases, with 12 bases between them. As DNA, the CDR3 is TGTGCCAGCAGCGTTGGCTCAGAAAGCTACGAGCAGTACTTC. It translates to CASSVGSESYEQYF.

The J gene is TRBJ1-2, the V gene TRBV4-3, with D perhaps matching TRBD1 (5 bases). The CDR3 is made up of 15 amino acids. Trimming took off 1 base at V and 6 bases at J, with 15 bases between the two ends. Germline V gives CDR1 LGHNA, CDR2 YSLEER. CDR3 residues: CASSQAAQGINGYTF. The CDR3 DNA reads TGCGCCAGCAGCCAAGCAGCTCAGGGTATTAATGGCTACACCTTC.

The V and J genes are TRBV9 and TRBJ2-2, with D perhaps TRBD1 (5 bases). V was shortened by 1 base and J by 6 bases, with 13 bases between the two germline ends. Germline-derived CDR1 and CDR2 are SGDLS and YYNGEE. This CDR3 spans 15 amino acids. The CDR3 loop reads CASSVTAGLPGELFF. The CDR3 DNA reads TGTGCCAGCAGCGTAACGGCAGGGTTACCCGGGGAGCTGTTTTTT.

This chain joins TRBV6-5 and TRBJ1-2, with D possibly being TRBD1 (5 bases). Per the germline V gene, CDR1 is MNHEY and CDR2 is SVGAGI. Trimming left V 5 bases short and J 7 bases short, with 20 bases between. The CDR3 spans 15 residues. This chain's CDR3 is CASSPTSSTEVGYTF. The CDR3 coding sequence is TGTGCCAGCAGTCCTACAAGTTCGACAGAGGTTGGCTACACCTTC.

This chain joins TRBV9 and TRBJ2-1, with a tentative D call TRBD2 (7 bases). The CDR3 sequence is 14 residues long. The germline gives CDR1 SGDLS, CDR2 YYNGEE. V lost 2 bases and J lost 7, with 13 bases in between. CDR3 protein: CASSVGGRSNEQFF. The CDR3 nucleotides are TGTGCCAGCAGCGTCGGGGGGCGCAGTAATGAGCAGTTCTTC.

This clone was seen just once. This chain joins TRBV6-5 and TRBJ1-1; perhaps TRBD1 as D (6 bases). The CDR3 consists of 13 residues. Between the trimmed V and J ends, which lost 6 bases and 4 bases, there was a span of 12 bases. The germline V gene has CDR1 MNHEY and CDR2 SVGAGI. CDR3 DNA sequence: TGTGCCAGCAGATACCAGGGGAGCACTGAAGCTTTCTTT. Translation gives CASRYQGSTEAFF.

In DNA form, the CDR3 reads TGTGCCAGCAGAGCTGTGAACACTGAAGCTTTCTTT. It codes for CASRAVNTEAFF. The chain employs TRBV6-5 and TRBJ1-1; D ambiguous. CDR1 is MNHEY and CDR2 is SVGAGI in the germline V gene. Trimming stripped 6 bases from V and 0 bases from J, with 5 bases between. This CDR3 is 12 amino acids long.

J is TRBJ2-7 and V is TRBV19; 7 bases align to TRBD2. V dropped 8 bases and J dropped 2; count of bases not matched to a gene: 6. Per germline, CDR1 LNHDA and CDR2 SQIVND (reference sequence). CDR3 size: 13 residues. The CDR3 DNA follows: TGTGCCAGTTCGCTAGCGGCAACCTACGAGCAGTACTTC. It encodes CASSLAATYEQYF.

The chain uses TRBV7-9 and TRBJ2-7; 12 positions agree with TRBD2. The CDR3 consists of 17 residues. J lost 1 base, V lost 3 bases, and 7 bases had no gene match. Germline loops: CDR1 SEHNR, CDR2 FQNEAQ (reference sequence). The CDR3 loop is CASSFLPTSGGSYEQYF. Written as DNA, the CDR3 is TGTGCCAGCAGCTTCCTCCCCACTAGCGGGGGGTCCTACGAGCAGTACTTC.

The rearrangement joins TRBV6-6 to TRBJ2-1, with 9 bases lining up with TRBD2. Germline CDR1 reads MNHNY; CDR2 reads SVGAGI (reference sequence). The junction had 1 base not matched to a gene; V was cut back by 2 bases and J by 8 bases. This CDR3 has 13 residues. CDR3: CASSYRTSDEQFF. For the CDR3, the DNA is TGTGCCAGCAGTTACCGGACTAGCGATGAGCAGTTCTTC.

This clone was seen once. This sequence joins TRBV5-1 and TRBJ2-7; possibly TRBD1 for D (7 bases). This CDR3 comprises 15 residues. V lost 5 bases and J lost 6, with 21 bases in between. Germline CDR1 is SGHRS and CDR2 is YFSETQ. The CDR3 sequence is CASRPETGRIGEQYF. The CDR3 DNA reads TGCGCCAGCAGACCCGAGACAGGGAGGATAGGCGAGCAGTACTTC.

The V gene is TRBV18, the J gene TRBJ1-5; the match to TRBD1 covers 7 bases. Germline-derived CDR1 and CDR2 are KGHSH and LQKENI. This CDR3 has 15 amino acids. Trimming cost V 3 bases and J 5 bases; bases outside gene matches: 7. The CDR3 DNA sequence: TGTGCCAGCTCACCGGACGGGACAGACCATCAGCCCCAGCATTTT. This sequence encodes CASSPDGTDHQPQHF.

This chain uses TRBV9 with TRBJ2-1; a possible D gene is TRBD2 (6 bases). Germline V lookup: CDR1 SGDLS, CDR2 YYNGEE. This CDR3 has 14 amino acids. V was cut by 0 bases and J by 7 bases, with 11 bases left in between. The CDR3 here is CASSVGGTGNEQFF. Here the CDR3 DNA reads TGTGCCAGCAGCGTAGGCGGGACGGGGAATGAGCAGTTCTTC.

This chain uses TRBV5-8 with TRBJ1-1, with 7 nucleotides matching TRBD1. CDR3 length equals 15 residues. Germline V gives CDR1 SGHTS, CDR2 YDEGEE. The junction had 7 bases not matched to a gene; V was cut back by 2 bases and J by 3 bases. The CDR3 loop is CASSFLDRDDTEAFF. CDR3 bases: TGTGCCAGCAGCTTTCTCGACAGGGACGACACTGAAGCTTTCTTT. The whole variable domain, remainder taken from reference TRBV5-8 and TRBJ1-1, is EAGVTQSPTHLIKTRGQQATLRCSPISGHTSVYWYQQALGLGLQFLLWYDEGEERNRGNFPPRFSGRQFPNYSSELNVNALELEDSALYLCASSFLDRDDTEAFFGQGTRLTVV.

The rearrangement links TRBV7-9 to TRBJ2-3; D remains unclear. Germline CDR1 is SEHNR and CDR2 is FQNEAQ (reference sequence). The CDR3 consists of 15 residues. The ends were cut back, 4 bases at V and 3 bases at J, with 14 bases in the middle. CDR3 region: CASSSPPRSTDTQYF. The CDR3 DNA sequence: TGTGCCAGCAGCTCCCCCCCCCGGAGTACAGATACGCAGTATTTT.

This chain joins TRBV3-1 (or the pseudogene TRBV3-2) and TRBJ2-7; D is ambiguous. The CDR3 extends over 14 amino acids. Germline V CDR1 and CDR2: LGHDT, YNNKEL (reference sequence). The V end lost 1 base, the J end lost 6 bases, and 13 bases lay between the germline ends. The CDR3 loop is CASSQAPRSREQYF. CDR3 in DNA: TGTGCCAGCAGCCAAGCCCCTCGTTCGCGCGAGCAGTACTTC.

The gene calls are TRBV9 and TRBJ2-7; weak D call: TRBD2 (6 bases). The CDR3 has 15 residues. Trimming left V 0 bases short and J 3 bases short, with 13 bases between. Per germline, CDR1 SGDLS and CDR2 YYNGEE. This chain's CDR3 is CASSVGGGWSYEQYF. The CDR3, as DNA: TGTGCCAGCAGCGTAGGTGGAGGGTGGAGCTACGAGCAGTACTTC. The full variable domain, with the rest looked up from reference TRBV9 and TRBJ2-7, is DSGVTQTPKHLITATGQRVTLRCSPRSGDLSVYWYQQSLDQGLQFLIQYYNGEERAKGNILERFSAQQFPDLHSELNLSSLELGDSALYFCASSVGGGWSYEQYFGPGTRLTVT.

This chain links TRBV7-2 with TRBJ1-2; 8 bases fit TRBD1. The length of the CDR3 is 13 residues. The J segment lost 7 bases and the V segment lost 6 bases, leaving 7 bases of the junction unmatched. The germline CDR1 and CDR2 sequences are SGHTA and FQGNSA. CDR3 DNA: TGTGCCAGCAGGAAAGGGACAGGCCTTGGCTACACCTTC. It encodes CASRKGTGLGYTF.

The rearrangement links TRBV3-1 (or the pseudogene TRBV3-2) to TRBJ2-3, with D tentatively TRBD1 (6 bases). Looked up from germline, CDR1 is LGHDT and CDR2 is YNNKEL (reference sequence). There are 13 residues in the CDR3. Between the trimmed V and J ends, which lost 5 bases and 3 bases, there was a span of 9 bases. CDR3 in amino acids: CASSGQRTDTQYF. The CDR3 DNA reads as TGTGCCAGCAGCGGACAGCGAACAGATACGCAGTATTTT.

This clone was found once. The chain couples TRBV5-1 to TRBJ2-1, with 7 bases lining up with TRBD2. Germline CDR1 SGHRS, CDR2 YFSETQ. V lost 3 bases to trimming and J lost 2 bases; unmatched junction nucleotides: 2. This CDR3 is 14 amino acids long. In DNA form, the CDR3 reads TGCGCCAGCAGCTACGGGACTACCTACAATGAGCAGTTCTTC. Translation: CASSYGTTYNEQFF.

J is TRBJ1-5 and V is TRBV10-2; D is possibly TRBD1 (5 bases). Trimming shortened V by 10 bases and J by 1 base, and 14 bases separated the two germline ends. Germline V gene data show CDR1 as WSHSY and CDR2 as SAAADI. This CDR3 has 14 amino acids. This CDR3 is CATRQGGSNQPQHF. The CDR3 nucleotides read TGCGCCACCAGGCAGGGAGGGAGCAATCAGCCCCAGCATTTT.

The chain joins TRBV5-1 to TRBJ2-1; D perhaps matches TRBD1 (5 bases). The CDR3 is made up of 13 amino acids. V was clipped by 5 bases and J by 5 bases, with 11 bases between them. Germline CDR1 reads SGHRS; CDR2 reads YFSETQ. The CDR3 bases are TGCGCCAGCAGTTTATCCAGGGACAATGAGCAGTTCTTC. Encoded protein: CASSLSRDNEQFF.

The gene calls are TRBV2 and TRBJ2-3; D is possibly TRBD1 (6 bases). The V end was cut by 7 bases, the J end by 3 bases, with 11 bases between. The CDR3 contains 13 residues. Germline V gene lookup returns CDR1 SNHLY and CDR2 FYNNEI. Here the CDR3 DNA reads TGTGCCAGCACCACAGGGTGGACAGATACGCAGTATTTT. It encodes CASTTGWTDTQYF.

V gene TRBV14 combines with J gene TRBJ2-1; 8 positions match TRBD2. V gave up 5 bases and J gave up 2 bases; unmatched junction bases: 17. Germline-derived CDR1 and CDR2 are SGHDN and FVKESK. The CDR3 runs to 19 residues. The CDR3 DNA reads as TGTGCCAGCAGCGCAAGATCGGTGGGGCTAGCGGGCCCCTACAATGAGCAGTTCTTC. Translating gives CASSARSVGLAGPYNEQFF.

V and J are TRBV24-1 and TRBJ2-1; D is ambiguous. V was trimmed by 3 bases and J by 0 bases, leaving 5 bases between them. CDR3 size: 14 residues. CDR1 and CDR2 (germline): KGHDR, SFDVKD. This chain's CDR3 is CATSDASSYNEQFF. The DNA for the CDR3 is TGTGCCACCAGTGATGCGAGCTCCTACAATGAGCAGTTCTTC.

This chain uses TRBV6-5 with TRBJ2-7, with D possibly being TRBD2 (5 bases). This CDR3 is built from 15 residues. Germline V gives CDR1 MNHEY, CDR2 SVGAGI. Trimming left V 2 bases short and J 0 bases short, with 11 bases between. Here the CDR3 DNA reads TGTGCCAGCAGTTACGCCCAGCGGTACTCCTACGAGCAGTACTTC. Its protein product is CASSYAQRYSYEQYF.